This T cell receptor beta chain was sequenced in a study of monozygotic twins with inflammatory bowel disease. Study conclusions and caveats: For IBD, no single strong associated signal or clonotype was supported. Patients with IBD had less TCRbeta diversity (inverse Simpson) than their healthy co-twins.

Eight separate reactions per sample served to make cDNA. The template-switching step introduced UMIs that carried a 6-nucleotide sample barcode. TCRdb reprocessed the 5' RACE reads, keeping one entry per CDR3 protein, no DNA. Listed are 110,000 to 150,000 distinct CDR3 sequences; 1.2% falls within the top ten. Regarding this clonotype: What it recognizes is unknown.

The CDR3 totals 14 residues. The V gene's germline CDR1 is SEHNR and CDR2 FQNEAQ (reference sequence). J is TRBJ1-1 and V is TRBV7-9; TCRdb selects TRBD1, and the lack of DNA leaves this call unchecked. The sequencing input was blood. This sequence was found in a human donor with ulcerative colitis or Crohn's disease, or a healthy co-twin of an affected twin (not recorded which). The CDR3 spells CASSLEGTAFEAFF.